This TCR beta chain was sequenced for a study of PD-1 blockade in classical Hodgkin lymphoma. Overall study context: Every 2 weeks, patients got 3 mg/kg intravenous nivolumab. Study results and caveats: At baseline, newly diagnosed patients reportedly showed less TCR diversity than healthy donors.

As for this clone: The antigen remains undetermined.

This CDR3 is 16 amino acids long. Germline lookup yields CDR1 MNHNY and CDR2 SVGAGI (reference sequence). Trimming removed 0 bases from V and 3 bases from J; junction bases left unmatched: 8. Assay used: immunoSEQ multiplex PCR; TCRdb lists only in-frame clones, some missing. This table has about 1,800 clones, roughly 80% appearing once. Time point indicated: cycle 4 day 1 (C4D1), after 5 to 7 weeks of nivolumab. Each and every patient relapsed after autologous stem cell transplantation, and patients got differing brentuximab vedotin exposure. Negative magnetic selection isolated CD4+ T cells from thawed PBMCs.

The sequencing here drew on CD4+ T cells from blood, taken before the fourth cycle of nivolumab. V and J are TRBV6-6 and TRBJ2-7; 7 bases agree with TRBD2. The TCR was taken from a human donor with classical Hodgkin lymphoma. The CDR3 is CASSYSGGGMLYEQYF. The CDR3 nucleotides are TGTGCCAGCAGTTACTCGGGGGGAGGGATGCTCTACGAGCAGTACTTC.